A selection of T cell receptor beta chains follows, all from one sample in a study of OX40 agonist ivuxolimab in advanced cancers. Here immunoSEQ multiplex PCR was the method, and the copy in TCRdb shows in-frame clones only, minus some. This table holds some 66,000 clones, 75% to 90% found once. The sample was CD4+ or CD8+ T cells sorted from blood, taken in a trial of the OX40 agonist ivuxolimab. These receptors all come from an adult with an advanced solid tumor such as melanoma, head and neck, liver or kidney cancer. Each CDR3 is given with its conserved first and last residue. A D gene is named only where the DNA matches it firmly. The listing skips clone size in some rows; elsewhere it reads once, few, many or a size class.

j_call	d_call	v_call	clone_size	cdr3_nt	cdr3_aa
TRBJ2-3	-	TRBV11-3	-	TGTGCCAGCAGCTTAGCGGCCCAGGCAGATACGCAGTATTTT	CASSLAAQADTQYF
TRBJ2-1	-	TRBV5-4	-	TGTGCCAGCAGCTTTCGTTCGGGAGAACTGGGTGAGCAGTTCTTC	CASSFRSGELGEQFF
TRBJ2-3	TRBD1	TRBV5-6	once	TGTGCCAGCAGCCGGGACAGGGCTACCTCAGATACGCAGTATTTT	CASSRDRATSDTQYF
TRBJ1-4	-	TRBV11-2	-	TGTGCCAGCAGCCTGCGCCCGGGTCGACTTAATGAAAAACTGTTTTTT	CASSLRPGRLNEKLFF
TRBJ1-1	-	TRBV28	-	TGTGCCAGCGGGAGCAGGGCAATGAACACTGAAGCTTTCTTT	CASGSRAMNTEAFF
TRBJ2-2	TRBD2	TRBV7-2	-	TGTGCCAGCAGCTACGGGACTAGCGCAACCGGGGAGCTGTTTTTT	CASSYGTSATGELFF
TRBJ1-2	-	TRBV28	-	TGTGCCAGCAGCGACGCAGGGACGCCCCGGGGCTACACCTTC	CASSDAGTPRGYTF
TRBJ2-3	-	TRBV5-1	-	TGCGCCAGCAGCGAGGTTAGCACAGATACGCAGTATTTT	CASSEVSTDTQYF
TRBJ2-1	TRBD2	TRBV10-2	-	TGCGCCAGCAGTGATCGTCTCACTAGCGGGGGAAATGAGCAGTTCTTC	CASSDRLTSGGNEQFF
TRBJ1-5	-	TRBV18	-	TGTGCCAGCTCACCAGAACTTGGGGGAAATCAGCCCCAGCATTTT	CASSPELGGNQPQHF
TRBJ2-1	-	TRBV11-3	-	TGTGCCAGCAGCTTAAGTCGCGGAGCTTACTACAATGAGCAGTTCTTC	CASSLSRGAYYNEQFF
TRBJ2-7	TRBD1	TRBV5-1	-	TGCGCCAGCAAAGTGACAGGGGGTTCCTACGAGCAGTACTTC	CASKVTGGSYEQYF
TRBJ2-7	TRBD2	TRBV4-1	-	TGCGCCAGCAGCCAAGCTTCTGCGGGAGTTTACGAGCAGTACTTC	CASSQASAGVYEQYF
TRBJ1-2	TRBD1	TRBV25-1	-	TGTGCCAGCACGGCATCCGACAGGGGCGGTGGCTACACCTTC	CASTASDRGGGYTF
TRBJ2-5	-	TRBV4-3	-	TGCGCCAGCAGCCAATCCATCAACCGGGACCGTCCGTACTTC	CASSQSINRDRPYF
TRBJ2-7	TRBD2	TRBV5-8	-	TGTGCCAGCAGCAAAGGACTAGCGGGAGTTTACGAGCAGTACTTC	CASSKGLAGVYEQYF
TRBJ1-1	TRBD1	TRBV7-2	-	TGTGCCAGCAGCTTGGTTCAGGGGGCGCTGGGTGAAGCTTTCTTT	CASSLVQGALGEAFF
TRBJ1-5	TRBD1	TRBV19	once	TGTGCCAGTAGTACGCGACAGGGGGTCGGCCCCCAGCATTTT	CASSTRQGVGPQHF
TRBJ1-1	-	TRBV21-1	-	TGTGCCAGCAGCAAAGGGTCGCCCCAAAACACTGAAGCTTTCTTT	CASSKGSPQNTEAFF
TRBJ2-1	TRBD2	TRBV5-1	-	TGCGCCAGCAGGGCTAGCGGGACGGTCTACAATGAGCAGTTCTTC	CASRASGTVYNEQFF
TRBJ2-3	TRBD2	TRBV7-9	once	TGTGCCAGCAGCTTGGGGGAGGGGCGGATGCAAGATACGCAGTATTTT	CASSLGEGRMQDTQYF
TRBJ2-3	TRBD2	TRBV7-9	-	TGTGCCAGCAGCGCAACCGGGACTAGGCGCACAGATACGCAGTATTTT	CASSATGTRRTDTQYF
TRBJ1-1	-	TRBV29-1	-	TGCAGCGCGCGGAGTATGAACACTGAAGCTTTCTTT	CSARSMNTEAFF
TRBJ2-7	TRBD1	TRBV7-2	-	TGTGCCAGCAGCCCCCCTGGGACAGGGAGGATCGAGCAGTACTTC	CASSPPGTGRIEQYF
TRBJ2-1	-	TRBV7-6	-	TGTGCCAGCAGTCCCCGCCCCAGCTCCTACAATGAGCAGTTCTTC	CASSPRPSSYNEQFF
TRBJ2-1	-	TRBV19	-	TGTGCCAGTAGTATGCTTCGCAATGAGCAGTTCTTC	CASSMLRNEQFF
TRBJ1-1	TRBD1	TRBV4-2	-	TGTGCCAGCAGCCAACAACCCCGAGGGGGCTCTGAAGCTTTCTTT	CASSQQPRGGSEAFF
TRBJ2-7	-	TRBV6-5	-	TGTGCCAGCAGTTACTCGTCAAACCTTCTCTACGAGCAGTACTTC	CASSYSSNLLYEQYF
TRBJ2-2	-	TRBV6-6	-	TGTGCCAGCAGTTCCGCGGGCACCGGGGAGCTGTTTTTT	CASSSAGTGELFF
TRBJ2-3	-	TRBV6-4	once	TGTGCCAGCAGTGTAATGAGCGCCACAGATACGCAGTATTTT	CASSVMSATDTQYF
TRBJ1-2	-	TRBV6-5	-	TGTGCCAGCAGGAGTTTAGGGCAGTTCTATGGCTACACCTTC	CASRSLGQFYGYTF
TRBJ2-5	-	TRBV14	-	TGTGCCAGCAGCCCTTTTGGAGAGACCCAGTACTTC	CASSPFGETQYF
TRBJ2-1	TRBD1	TRBV14	-	TGTGCCAGCAGCCAGGCGAGGACAGGGGGAGGGAATGAGCAGTTCTTC	CASSQARTGGGNEQFF
TRBJ2-7	TRBD2	TRBV14	-	TGTGCCAGCAGCCAAGATGCGGGAGGGCCGGGGGAGCAGTACTTC	CASSQDAGGPGEQYF
TRBJ1-1	-	TRBV5-1	-	TGCGCCAGCAGCCAACTCCGAGGGAACACTGAAGCTTTCTTT	CASSQLRGNTEAFF
TRBJ1-4	-	TRBV19	-	TGTGCCAGTAGTATAGTTCGGGGCTCCAGGGAAAAACTGTTTTTT	CASSIVRGSREKLFF
TRBJ1-2	-	TRBV7-9	-	TGTGCCAGCAGTCCAGGGGCAGGTGGCTACACCTTC	CASSPGAGGYTF
TRBJ1-1	-	TRBV6-1	-	TGTGCCAGCAGTGGACGGACAGTTATTGAAGCTTTCTTT	CASSGRTVIEAFF
TRBJ1-2	TRBD1	TRBV6-1	once	TGTGCCAGCAGTGAAAAGTGGACAGGGGCAGGCCCCTATGGCTACACCTTC	CASSEKWTGAGPYGYTF
TRBJ2-3	-	TRBV11-3	-	TGTGCCAGCAGCTTGCGGGCAGATACGCAGTATTTT	CASSLRADTQYF
TRBJ1-5	-	TRBV5-6	-	TGTGCCAGCAGCCCCTGGACAGTTAGCAATCAGCCCCAGCATTTT	CASSPWTVSNQPQHF
TRBJ2-7	-	TRBV5-6	-	TGTGCCAGCAGCTTGGTTTTCGGGGGTCACCACGAGCAGTACTTC	CASSLVFGGHHEQYF
TRBJ1-2	-	TRBV27	-	TGTGCCAGCAGTACAGGCCCCACTAACTATGGCTACACCTTC	CASSTGPTNYGYTF
TRBJ1-1	-	TRBV14	few	TGTGCCAGCAGCCCATGGACAGAGAAGAACACTGAAGCTTTCTTT	CASSPWTEKNTEAFF
TRBJ1-3	-	TRBV6-1	medium-sized	TGTGCCAGCAGTGATCAGATCTCTGGAAACACCATATATTTT	CASSDQISGNTIYF
TRBJ2-1	TRBD2	TRBV25-1	-	TGTGCCAGCACGGTTAGCGGGACGAACAATGAGCAGTTCTTC	CASTVSGTNNEQFF
TRBJ2-5	-	TRBV28	-	TGTGCCAGCAGTCAGTTACGGGCTGAAAAAGAGACCCAGTACTTC	CASSQLRAEKETQYF
TRBJ2-7	-	TRBV28	-	TGTGCCAGCAGTTCTCCCCGGCGGGGTTTTGCCTACGAGCAGTACTTC	CASSSPRRGFAYEQYF
TRBJ1-2	-	TRBV28	-	TGTGCCAGCAGTCCGGGGGGGGTAGGTGGCTACACCTTC	CASSPGGVGGYTF
TRBJ2-1	-	TRBV5-1	-	TGCGCCAGCAGCTTGGATTTCAATGAGCAGTTCTTC	CASSLDFNEQFF
TRBJ1-4	-	TRBV4-2	-	TGTGCCAGCAGCCAAAAAGCCGGGCAATGGGGTGAAAAACTGTTTTTT	CASSQKAGQWGEKLFF
TRBJ2-3	-	TRBV9	-	TGTGCCAGCAGCGTAGACGAGGGAACTAGCACAGATACGCAGTATTTT	CASSVDEGTSTDTQYF
TRBJ2-3	TRBD2	TRBV6-9	-	TGTGCCAGCAGTGAGCGCAGCGGGAGGTGGGACACAGATACGCAGTATTTT	CASSERSGRWDTDTQYF
TRBJ1-1	-	TRBV6-6	-	TGTGCCAGCAGTATGTCAAGGGAAGGGAACACTGAAGCTTTCTTT	CASSMSREGNTEAFF
TRBJ1-5	TRBD1	TRBV28	-	TGTGCCAGCAGTCTACCGGGACAGGGGGCTAGGAATCAGCCCCAGCATTTT	CASSLPGQGARNQPQHF
TRBJ1-1	TRBD1	TRBV18	-	TGTGCCAGCTCACCAGGACAGGCGGAAGCTTTCTTT	CASSPGQAEAFF
TRBJ2-1	-	TRBV7-6	-	TGTGCCAGCCAGGCGGACGCGCCCTCCTACAATGAGCAGTTCTTC	CASQADAPSYNEQFF
TRBJ1-4	-	TRBV19	-	TGTGCCAGTAGTAGGGGCAGTACGACTAATGAAAAACTGTTTTTT	CASSRGSTTNEKLFF
TRBJ2-1	TRBD2	TRBV9	once	TGTGCCAGCAGCTTCCTGACTAGCGGGAGCGGTGAGCAGTTCTTC	CASSFLTSGSGEQFF